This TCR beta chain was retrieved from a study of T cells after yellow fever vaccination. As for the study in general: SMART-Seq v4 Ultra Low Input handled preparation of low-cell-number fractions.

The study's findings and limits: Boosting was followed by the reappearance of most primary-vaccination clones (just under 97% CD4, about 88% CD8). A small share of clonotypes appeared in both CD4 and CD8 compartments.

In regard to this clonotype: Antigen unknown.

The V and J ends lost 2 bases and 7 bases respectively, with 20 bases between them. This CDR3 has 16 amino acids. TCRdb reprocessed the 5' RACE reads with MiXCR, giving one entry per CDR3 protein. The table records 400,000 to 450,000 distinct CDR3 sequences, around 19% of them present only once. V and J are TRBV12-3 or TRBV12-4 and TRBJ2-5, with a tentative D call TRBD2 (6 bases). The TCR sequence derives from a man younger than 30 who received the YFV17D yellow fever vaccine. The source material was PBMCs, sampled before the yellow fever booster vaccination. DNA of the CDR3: TGTGCCAGCAGTTTAATCTCCGGGGGATCCCCCGGGACCCAGTACTTC. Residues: CASSLISGGSPGTQYF.